The 5 T cell receptor beta chains presented below share a single source sample, sequenced in a study of beta chain features in type 1 diabetes. Every bit of the isolated RNA underwent reverse transcription, so sequencing read expressed TCRB transcripts. Assay used: immunoSEQ multiplex PCR; TCRdb lists only in-frame clones, some missing. The sample has around 430,000 clones; 25% to 35% are singletons. Source material: naive CD4+ T cells from blood. The receptor source for this set is a man between 18 and 35 years old in good health.

Only a few counts were recorded for this clone. V is TRBV4-1 and J is TRBJ1-4; 8 nucleotides align to TRBD1. The CDR3 runs 16 residues. Germline loops: CDR1 MGHRA, CDR2 YSYEKL. Trimming cost V 4 bases and J 8 bases; bases outside gene matches: 12. CDR3 protein: CASSRTPGQGEEKLFF. CDR3 nucleotides: TGCGCCAGCAGCCGTACACCCGGACAGGGAGAGGAAAAACTGTTTTTT.

The chain employs TRBV10-2 and TRBJ2-3; D remains ambiguous. CDR1 and CDR2 (germline): WSHSY, SAAADI. CDR3 length equals 10 residues. Trimming stripped 8 bases from V and 6 bases from J, with 6 bases between. This chain's CDR3 is CASSSDTQYF. For the CDR3, the DNA is TGCGCCAGCTCCTCTGATACGCAGTATTTT.

A few counts support this clone. J is TRBJ2-7 and V is TRBV5-1; 10 nucleotides match TRBD2. The CDR3 length is 15 residues. V lost 0 bases to trimming and J lost 8 bases; unmatched junction nucleotides: 8. The germline CDR1 and CDR2 sequences are SGHRS and YFSETQ. DNA of the CDR3: TGCGCCAGCAGCTTGGCCCTAGCGGGAGAATTGAAGCAGTACTTC. Translation gives CASSLALAGELKQYF.

This chain joins TRBV27 and TRBJ1-2; D unclear. Trimming cost V 5 bases and J 2 bases, with 12 bases left between them. Germline CDR1 and CDR2: MNHEY and SMNVEV (reference sequence). The CDR3 runs 14 residues. The CDR3 sequence: CASSLKGSNYGYTF. The CDR3 DNA reads TGTGCCAGCAGTCTCAAAGGCAGCAACTATGGCTACACCTTC.

The table lists this clone with a few counts. One junction end does not reproduce the germline sequence, and a read error may be involved. The rearrangement uses TRBV7-2 and TRBJ2-1; 10 bases agree with TRBD1. CDR3 length: 12 residues. CDR1 is SGHTA and CDR2 is FQGNSA in the germline V gene. The CDR3 protein is CASSSDRGRLIF. CDR3 coding DNA: TGTGCCAGCAGCTCCGACAGGGGGCGATTGATCTTC.